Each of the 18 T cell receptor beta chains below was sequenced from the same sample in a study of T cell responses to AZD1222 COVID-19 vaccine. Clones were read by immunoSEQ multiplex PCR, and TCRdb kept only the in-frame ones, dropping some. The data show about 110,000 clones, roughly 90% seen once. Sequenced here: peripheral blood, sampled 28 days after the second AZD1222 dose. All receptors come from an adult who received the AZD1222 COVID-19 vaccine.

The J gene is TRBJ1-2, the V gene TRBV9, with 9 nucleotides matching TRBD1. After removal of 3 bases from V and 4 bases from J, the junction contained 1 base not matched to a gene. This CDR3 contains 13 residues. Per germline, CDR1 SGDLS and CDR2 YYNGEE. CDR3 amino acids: CASSEGQGYGYTF. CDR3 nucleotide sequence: TGTGCCAGCAGCGAGGGACAGGGCTATGGCTACACCTTC.

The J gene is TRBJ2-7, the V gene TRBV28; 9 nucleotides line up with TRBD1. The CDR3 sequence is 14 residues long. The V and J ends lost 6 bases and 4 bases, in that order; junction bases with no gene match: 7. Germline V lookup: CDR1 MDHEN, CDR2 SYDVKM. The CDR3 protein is CASRRTGAPYEQYF. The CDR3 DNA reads TGTGCCAGCAGACGGACAGGGGCCCCTTACGAGCAGTACTTC.

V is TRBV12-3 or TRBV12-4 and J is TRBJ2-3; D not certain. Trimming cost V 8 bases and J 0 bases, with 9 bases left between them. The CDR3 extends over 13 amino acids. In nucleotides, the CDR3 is TGTGCCAGCGGCCCCCCTAGCACAGATACGCAGTATTTT. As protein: CASGPPSTDTQYF.

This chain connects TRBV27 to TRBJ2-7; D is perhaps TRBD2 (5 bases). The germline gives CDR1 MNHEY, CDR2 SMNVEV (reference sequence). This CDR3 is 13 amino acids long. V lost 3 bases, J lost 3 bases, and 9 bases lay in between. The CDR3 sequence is CASSFGVRYEQYF. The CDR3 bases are TGTGCCAGCAGTTTCGGGGTTCGCTACGAGCAGTACTTC.

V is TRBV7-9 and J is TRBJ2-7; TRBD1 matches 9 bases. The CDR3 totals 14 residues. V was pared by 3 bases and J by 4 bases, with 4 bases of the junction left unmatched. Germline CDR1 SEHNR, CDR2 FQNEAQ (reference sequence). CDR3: CASSFEQGAYEQYF. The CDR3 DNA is TGTGCCAGCAGCTTCGAACAGGGGGCTTACGAGCAGTACTTC. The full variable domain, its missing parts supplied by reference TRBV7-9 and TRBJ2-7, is DTGVSQNPRHKITKRGQNVTFRCDPISEHNRLYWYRQTLGQGPEFLTYFQNEAQLEKSRLLSDRFSAERPKGSFSTLEIQRTEQGDSAMYLCASSFEQGAYEQYFGPGTRLTVT.

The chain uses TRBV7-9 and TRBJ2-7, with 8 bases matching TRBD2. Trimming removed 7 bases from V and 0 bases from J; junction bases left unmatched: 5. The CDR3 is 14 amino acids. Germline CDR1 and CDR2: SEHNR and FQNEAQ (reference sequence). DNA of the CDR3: TGTGCCAGCACCCCGGGAGGGGGCTCCTACGAGCAGTACTTC. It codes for CASTPGGGSYEQYF.

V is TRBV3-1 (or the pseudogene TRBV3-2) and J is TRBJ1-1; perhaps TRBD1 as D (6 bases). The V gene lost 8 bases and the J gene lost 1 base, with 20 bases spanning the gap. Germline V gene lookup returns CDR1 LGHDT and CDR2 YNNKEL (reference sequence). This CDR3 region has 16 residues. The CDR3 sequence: CASSPRPGTSNTEAFF. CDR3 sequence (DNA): TGTGCCAGCTCCCCCCGTCCAGGGACATCGAACACTGAAGCTTTCTTT.

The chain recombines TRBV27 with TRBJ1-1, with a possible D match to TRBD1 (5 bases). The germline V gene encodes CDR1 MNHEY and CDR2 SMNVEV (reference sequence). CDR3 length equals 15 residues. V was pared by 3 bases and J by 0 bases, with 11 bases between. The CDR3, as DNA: TGTGCCAGCAGTTTTGGGGGTAGGATGAACACTGAAGCTTTCTTT. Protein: CASSFGGRMNTEAFF.

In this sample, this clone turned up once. DNA for the CDR3: TGTGCCAGTAGTATTCCCCGACAGGGGGCGAACACTGAAGCTTTCTTT. The encoded protein is CASSIPRQGANTEAFF. The chain joins TRBV19 to TRBJ1-1; TRBD1 matches at 10 bases. CDR1 and CDR2 from the germline V gene are LNHDA and SQIVND (reference sequence). The CDR3 sequence is 16 residues long. The V segment lost 3 bases and the J segment 1 base; nucleotides outside the gene matches: 5.

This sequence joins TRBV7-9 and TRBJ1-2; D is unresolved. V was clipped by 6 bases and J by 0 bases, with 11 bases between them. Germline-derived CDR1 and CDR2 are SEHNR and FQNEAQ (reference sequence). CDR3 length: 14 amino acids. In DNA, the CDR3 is TGTGCCAGCAGTCCAAGGTCCCCTAACTATGGCTACACCTTC. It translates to CASSPRSPNYGYTF.

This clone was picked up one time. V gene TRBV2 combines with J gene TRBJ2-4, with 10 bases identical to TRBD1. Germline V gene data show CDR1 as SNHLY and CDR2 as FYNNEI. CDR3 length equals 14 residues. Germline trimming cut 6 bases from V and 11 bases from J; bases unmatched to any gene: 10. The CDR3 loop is CASRPGQGYTFQYF. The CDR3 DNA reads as TGTGCCAGCAGGCCGGGACAGGGGTATACTTTTCAGTACTTC.

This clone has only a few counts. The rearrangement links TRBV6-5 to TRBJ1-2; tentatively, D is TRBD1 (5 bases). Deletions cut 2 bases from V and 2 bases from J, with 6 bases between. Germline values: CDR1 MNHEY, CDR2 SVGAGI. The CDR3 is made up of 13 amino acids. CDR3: CASSYDSNYGYTF. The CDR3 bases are TGTGCCAGCAGTTACGACAGCAACTATGGCTACACCTTC.

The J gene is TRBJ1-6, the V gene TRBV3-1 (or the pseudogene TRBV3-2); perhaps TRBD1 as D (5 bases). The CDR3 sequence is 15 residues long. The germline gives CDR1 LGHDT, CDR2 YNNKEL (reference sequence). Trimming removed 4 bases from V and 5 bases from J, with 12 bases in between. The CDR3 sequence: CASSRGTVNNSPLHF. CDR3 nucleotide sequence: TGTGCCAGCAGCCGAGGGACTGTGAATAATTCACCCCTCCACTTT.

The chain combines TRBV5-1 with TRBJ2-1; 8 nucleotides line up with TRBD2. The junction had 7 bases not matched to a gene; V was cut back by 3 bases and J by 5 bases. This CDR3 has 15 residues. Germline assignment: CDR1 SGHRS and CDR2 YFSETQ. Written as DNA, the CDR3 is TGCGCCAGCAGCTATCTTAGCGGGGTTAACAATGAGCAGTTCTTC. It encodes CASSYLSGVNNEQFF.

CDR3 loop: CASSSRGQNTEAFF. Here the CDR3 DNA reads TGTGCCAGCAGCTCGCGAGGGCAGAACACTGAAGCTTTCTTT. V is TRBV7-9 and J is TRBJ1-1, with D uncertain. The CDR3 contains 14 residues. Germline CDR1 is SEHNR and CDR2 is FQNEAQ (reference sequence). V was shortened by 4 bases and J by 1 base, with 10 bases between the two germline ends.

The CDR3 loop reads CASSLSEGPTDTQYF. The DNA for the CDR3 is TGTGCCAGCAGCTTATCGGAGGGTCCGACAGATACGCAGTATTTT. The rearrangement joins TRBV11-2 to TRBJ2-3; tentatively, D is TRBD2 (6 bases). Trimming took off 2 bases at V and 3 bases at J, with 12 bases between the two ends. The CDR3 extends over 15 amino acids. In germline, CDR1 is SGHAT, CDR2 FQNNGV.

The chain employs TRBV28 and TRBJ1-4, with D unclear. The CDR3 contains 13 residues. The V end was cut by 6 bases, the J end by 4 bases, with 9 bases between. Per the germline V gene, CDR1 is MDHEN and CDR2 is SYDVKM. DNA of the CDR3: TGTGCCAGCAGGCCCCGGATTAATGAAAAACTGTTTTTT. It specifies CASRPRINEKLFF. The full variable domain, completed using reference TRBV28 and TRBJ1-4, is DVKVTQSSRYLVKRTGEKVFLECVQDMDHENMFWYRQDPGLGLRLIYFSYDVKMKEKGDIPEGYSVSREKKERFSLILESASTNQTSMYLCASRPRINEKLFFGSGTQLSVL.

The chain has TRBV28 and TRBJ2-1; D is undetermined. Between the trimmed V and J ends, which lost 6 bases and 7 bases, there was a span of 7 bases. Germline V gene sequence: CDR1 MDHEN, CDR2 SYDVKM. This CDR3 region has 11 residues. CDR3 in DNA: TGTGCCAGCAGGTTAGGGAATGAGCAGTTCTTC. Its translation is CASRLGNEQFF.